This T cell receptor beta chain came from a study of shared clonotypes between healthy human individuals. Whole-study context: CD4 naive and memory got three plates each, CD8 naive two, CD8 memory one.

The junction had 6 bases not matched to a gene; V was cut back by 7 bases and J by 2 bases. This CDR3 has 14 amino acids. The germline V gene encodes CDR1 SNHLY and CDR2 FYNNEI. Study findings and constraints: Shared across a few donors were 5% to 6% of the naive CD4 clonotypes. Estimated richness values were generally larger in naive subsets than in memory subsets. Generation probabilities were higher for clonotypes shared across all four sorted-subset donors than for unshared ones.

A remark on this clone: The antigen remains undetermined.

Sequencing used immunoSEQ multiplex PCR; TCRdb keeps in-frame clones, though not all of them. The sample gives a few million clones, around 93% of which show up once; approximately 0.39% is in the top ten. The TCR comes from a man aged 18-30 years in good health. Some clones in this sample may be carry-over from other donors' samples. Sequencing was performed on naive CD4+ T cells from PBMCs. Subset indicated: CD45RA+ positively selected. This sequence joins TRBV2 and TRBJ2-7; TRBD2 agrees at 9 bases. The CDR3 DNA reads as TGTGCCAGCACTGGGACTAGCCTTACCTACGAGCAGTACTTC. It is translated as CASTGTSLTYEQYF. Supplemented by reference TRBV2 and TRBJ2-7, the full variable domain reads EPEVTQTPSHQVTQMGQEVILRCVPISNHLYFYWYRQILGQKVEFLVSFYNNEISEKSEIFDDQFSVERPDGSNFTLKIRSTKLEDSAMYFCASTGTSLTYEQYFGPGTRLTVT.